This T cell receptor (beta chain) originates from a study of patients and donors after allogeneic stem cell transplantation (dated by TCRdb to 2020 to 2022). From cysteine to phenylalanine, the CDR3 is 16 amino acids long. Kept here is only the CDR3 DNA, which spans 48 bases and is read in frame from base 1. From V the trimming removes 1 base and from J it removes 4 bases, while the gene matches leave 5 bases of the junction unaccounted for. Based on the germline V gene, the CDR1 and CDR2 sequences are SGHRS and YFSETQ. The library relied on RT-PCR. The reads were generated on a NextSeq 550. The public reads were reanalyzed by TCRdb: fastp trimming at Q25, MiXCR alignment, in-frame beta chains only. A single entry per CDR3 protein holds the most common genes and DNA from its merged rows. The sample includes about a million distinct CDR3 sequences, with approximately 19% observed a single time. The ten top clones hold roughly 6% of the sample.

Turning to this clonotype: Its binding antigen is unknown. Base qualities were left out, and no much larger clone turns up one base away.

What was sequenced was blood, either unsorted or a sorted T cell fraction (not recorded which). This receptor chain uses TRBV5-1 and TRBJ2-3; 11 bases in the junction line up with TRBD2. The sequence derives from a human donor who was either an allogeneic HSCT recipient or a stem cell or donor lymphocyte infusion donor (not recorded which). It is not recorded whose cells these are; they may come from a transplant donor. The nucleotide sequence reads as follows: TGCGCCAGCAGCTTGCCGACTAGCGGGGTTGCAGATACGCAGTATTTT. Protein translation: CASSLPTSGVADTQYF.